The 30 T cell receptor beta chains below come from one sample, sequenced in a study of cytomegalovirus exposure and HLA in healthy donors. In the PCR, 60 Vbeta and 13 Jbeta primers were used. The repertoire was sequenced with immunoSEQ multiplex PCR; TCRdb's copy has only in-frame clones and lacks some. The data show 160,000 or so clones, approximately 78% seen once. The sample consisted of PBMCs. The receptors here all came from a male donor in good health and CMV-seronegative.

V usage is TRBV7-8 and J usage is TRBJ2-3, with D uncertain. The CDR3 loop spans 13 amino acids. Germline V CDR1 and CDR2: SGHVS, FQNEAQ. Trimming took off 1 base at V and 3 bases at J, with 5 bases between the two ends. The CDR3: CASSLGGTDTQYF. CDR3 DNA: TGTGCCAGCAGCTTAGGAGGAACAGATACGCAGTATTTT.

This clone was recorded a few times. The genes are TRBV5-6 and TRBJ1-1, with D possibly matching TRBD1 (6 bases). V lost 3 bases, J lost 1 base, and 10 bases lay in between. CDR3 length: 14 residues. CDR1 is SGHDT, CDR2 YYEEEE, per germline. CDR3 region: CASSSQGRNTEAFF. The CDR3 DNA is TGTGCCAGCAGCTCACAGGGAAGGAACACTGAAGCTTTCTTT.

CDR3 coding DNA: TGTGCCAGCACGCCGGGACAGTTGAACACTGAAGCTTTCTTT. It encodes CASTPGQLNTEAFF. The chain recombines TRBV18 with TRBJ1-1; TRBD1 matches 7 bases. This CDR3 comprises 14 residues. V shed 8 bases and J 0 bases; nucleotides not matched to a gene: 6. The germline gives CDR1 KGHSH, CDR2 LQKENI.

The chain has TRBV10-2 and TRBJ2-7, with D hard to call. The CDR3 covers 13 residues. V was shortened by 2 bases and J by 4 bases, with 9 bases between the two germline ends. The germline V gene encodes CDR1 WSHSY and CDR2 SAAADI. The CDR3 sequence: CASSESPRYEQYF. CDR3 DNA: TGCGCCAGCAGTGAGAGCCCCCGGTACGAGCAGTACTTC.

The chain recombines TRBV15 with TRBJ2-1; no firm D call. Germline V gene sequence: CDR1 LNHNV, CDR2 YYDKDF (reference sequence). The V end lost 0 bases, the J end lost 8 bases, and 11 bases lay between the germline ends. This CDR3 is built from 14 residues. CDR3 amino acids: CATSRDPSSHEQFF. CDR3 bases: TGTGCCACCAGCAGAGATCCGAGCTCACATGAGCAGTTCTTC.

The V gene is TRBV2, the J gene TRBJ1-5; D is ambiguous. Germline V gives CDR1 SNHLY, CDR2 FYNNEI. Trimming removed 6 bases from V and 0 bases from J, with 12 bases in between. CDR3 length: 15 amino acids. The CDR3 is CASSAAGNSNQPQHF. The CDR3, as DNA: TGTGCCAGCAGCGCGGCCGGAAATAGCAATCAGCCCCAGCATTTT.

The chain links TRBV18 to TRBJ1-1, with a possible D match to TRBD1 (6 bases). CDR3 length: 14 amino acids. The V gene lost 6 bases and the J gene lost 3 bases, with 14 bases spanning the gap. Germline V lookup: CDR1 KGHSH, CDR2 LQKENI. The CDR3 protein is CASSQGTGYTEAFF. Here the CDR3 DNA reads TGTGCCAGCTCCCAAGGAACAGGGTACACTGAAGCTTTCTTT.

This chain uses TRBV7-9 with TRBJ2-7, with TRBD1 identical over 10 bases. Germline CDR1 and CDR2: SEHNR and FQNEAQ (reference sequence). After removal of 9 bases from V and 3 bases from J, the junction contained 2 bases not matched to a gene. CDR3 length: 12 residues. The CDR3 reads CASRTGGYEQYF. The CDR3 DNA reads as TGTGCCAGTAGGACAGGGGGCTACGAGCAGTACTTC.

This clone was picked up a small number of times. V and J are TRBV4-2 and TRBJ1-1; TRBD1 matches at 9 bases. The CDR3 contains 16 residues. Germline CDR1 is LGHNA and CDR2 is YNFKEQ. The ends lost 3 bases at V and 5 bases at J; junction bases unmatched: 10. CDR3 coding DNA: TGTGCCAGCAGCCATTCCCCCGGACAGGGGAAAACTGAAGCTTTCTTT. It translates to CASSHSPGQGKTEAFF.

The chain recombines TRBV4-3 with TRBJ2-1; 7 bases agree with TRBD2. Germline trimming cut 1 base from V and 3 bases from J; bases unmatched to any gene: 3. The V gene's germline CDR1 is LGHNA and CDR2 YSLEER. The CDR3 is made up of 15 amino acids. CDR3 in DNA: TGCGCCAGCAGCCAAGGTGCGGGGGACTACAATGAGCAGTTCTTC. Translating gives CASSQGAGDYNEQFF.

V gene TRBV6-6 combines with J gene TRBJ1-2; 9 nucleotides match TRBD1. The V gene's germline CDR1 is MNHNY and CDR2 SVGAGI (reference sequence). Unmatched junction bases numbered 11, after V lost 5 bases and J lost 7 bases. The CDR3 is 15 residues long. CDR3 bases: TGTGCCAGCAGTAACGACCAAACAGGGGGCCGTGGCTACACCTTC. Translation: CASSNDQTGGRGYTF.

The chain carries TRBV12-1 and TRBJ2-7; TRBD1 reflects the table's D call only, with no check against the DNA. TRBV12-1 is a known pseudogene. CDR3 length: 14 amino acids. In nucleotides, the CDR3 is TGTGCCAGCAGCTTTGAACAGGGGTCCTACGAGCAGTACTTC. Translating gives CASSFEQGSYEQYF.

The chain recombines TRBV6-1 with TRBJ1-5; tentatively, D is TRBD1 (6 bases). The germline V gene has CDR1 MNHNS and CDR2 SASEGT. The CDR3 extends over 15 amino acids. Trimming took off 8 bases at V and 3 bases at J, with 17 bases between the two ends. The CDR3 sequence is CASGNPGAVNQPQHF. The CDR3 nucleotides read TGTGCCAGCGGCAATCCAGGGGCGGTCAATCAGCCCCAGCATTTT.

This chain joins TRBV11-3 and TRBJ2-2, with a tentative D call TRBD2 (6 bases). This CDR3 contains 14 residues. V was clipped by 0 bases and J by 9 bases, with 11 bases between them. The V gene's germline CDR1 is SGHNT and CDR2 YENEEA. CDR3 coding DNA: TGTGCCAGCAGCTTAGATTCGCGGGGCAGGGAGCTGTTTTTT. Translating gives CASSLDSRGRELFF.

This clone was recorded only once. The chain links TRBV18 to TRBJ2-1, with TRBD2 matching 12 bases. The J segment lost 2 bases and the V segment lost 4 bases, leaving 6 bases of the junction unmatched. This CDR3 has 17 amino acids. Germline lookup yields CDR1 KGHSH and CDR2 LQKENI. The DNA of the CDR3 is TGTGCCAGCTCACGACTAGCGGGAGCTTCGCCCTACAATGAGCAGTTCTTC. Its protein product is CASSRLAGASPYNEQFF.

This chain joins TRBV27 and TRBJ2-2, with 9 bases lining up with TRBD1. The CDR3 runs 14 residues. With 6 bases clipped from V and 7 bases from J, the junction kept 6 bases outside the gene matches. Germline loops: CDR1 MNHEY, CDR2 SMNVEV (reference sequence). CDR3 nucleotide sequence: TGTGCCAGCAGAACAGGGGGCGCGGGCGGGGAGCTGTTTTTT. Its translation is CASRTGGAGGELFF.

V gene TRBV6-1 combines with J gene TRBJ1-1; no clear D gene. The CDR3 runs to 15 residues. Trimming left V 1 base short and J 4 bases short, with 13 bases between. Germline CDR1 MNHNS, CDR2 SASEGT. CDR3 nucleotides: TGTGCCAGCAGTGAAGAGTGGGGAGGTTCCACTGAAGCTTTCTTT. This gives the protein CASSEEWGGSTEAFF.

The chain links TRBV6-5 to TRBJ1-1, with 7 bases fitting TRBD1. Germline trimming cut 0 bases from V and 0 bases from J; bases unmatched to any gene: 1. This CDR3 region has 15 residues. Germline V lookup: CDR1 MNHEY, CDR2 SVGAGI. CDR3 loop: CASSYSTGMNTEAFF. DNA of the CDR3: TGTGCCAGCAGTTACTCGACAGGGATGAACACTGAAGCTTTCTTT.

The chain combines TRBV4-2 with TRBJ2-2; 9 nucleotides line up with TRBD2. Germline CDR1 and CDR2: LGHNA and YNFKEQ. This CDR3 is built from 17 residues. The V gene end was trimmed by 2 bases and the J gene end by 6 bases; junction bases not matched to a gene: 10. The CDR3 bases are TGTGCCAGCAGCCAATTCAGTGGGACTAGCATTTCCGGGGAGCTGTTTTTT. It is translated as CASSQFSGTSISGELFF.

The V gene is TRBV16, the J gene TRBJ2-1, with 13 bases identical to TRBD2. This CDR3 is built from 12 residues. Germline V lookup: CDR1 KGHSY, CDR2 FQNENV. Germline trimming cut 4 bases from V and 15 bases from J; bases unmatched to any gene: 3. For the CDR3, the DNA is TGTGCCAGCAGCCCCGGACTAGCGGGGGCGTTCTTC. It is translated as CASSPGLAGAFF. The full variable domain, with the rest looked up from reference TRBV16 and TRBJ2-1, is GEEVAQTPKHLVRGEGQKAKLYCAPIKGHSYVFWYQQVLKNEFKFLISFQNENVFDETGMPKERFSAKCLPNSPCSLEIQATKLEDSAVYFCASSPGLAGAFFGPGTRLTVL.

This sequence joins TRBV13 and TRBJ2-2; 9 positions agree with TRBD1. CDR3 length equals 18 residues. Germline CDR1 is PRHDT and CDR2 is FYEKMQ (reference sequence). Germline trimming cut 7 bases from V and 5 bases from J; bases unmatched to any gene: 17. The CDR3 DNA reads TGTGCCAGCAAGAGAGAAACCGGGACAGGGAGTAAGACCGGGGAGCTGTTTTTT. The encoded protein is CASKRETGTGSKTGELFF.

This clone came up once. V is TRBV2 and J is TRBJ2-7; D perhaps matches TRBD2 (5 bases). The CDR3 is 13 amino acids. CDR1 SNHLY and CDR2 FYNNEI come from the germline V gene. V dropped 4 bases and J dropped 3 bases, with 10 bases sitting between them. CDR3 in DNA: TGTGCCAGCAGTGCGTCTAGCATCTACGAGCAGTACTTC. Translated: CASSASSIYEQYF. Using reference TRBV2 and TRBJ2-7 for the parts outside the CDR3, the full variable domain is EPEVTQTPSHQVTQMGQEVILRCVPISNHLYFYWYRQILGQKVEFLVSFYNNEISEKSEIFDDQFSVERPDGSNFTLKIRSTKLEDSAMYFCASSASSIYEQYFGPGTRLTVT.

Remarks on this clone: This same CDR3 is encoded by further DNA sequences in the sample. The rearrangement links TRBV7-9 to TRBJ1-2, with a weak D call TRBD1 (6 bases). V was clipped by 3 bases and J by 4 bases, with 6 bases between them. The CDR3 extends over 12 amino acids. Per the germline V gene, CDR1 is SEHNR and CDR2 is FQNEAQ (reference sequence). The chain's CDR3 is CASSLDSYGYTF. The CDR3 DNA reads TGTGCCAGCAGCTTGGACAGCTATGGCTACACCTTC.

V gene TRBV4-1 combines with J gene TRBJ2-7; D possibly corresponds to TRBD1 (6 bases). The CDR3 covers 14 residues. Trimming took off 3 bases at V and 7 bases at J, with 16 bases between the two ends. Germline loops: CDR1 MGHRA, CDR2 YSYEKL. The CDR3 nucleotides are TGCGCCAGCAGCCAGGTAGGGGGATCGGGTGAGCAGTACTTC. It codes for CASSQVGGSGEQYF.

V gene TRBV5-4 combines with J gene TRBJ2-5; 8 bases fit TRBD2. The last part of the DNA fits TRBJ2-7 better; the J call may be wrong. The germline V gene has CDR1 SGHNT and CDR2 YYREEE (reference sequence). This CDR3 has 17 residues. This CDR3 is CASSPHSGGRASGEQYF. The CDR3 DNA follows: TGTGCCAGCAGCCCTCACTCGGGGGGGAGGGCCTCTGGCGAGCAGTACTTC.

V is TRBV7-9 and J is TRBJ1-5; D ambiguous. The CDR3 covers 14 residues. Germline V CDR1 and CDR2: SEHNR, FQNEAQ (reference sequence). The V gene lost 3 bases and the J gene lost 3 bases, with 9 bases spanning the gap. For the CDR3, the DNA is TGTGCCAGCAGCTTCGGCGGGCTCAATCAGCCCCAGCATTTT. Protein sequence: CASSFGGLNQPQHF.

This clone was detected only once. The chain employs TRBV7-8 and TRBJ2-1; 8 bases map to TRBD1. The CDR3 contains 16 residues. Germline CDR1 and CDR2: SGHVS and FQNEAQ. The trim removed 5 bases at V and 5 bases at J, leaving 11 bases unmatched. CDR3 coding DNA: TGTGCCAGCAGCCCCCCCGGGACAGGATTCGACAATGAGCAGTTCTTC. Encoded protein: CASSPPGTGFDNEQFF.

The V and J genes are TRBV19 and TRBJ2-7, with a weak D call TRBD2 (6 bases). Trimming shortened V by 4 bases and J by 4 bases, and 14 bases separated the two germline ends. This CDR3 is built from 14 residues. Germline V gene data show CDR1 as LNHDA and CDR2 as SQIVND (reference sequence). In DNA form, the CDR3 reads TGTGCCAGTAGTAGCCAGGGCCGGGGGTACGAGCAGTACTTC. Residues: CASSSQGRGYEQYF.

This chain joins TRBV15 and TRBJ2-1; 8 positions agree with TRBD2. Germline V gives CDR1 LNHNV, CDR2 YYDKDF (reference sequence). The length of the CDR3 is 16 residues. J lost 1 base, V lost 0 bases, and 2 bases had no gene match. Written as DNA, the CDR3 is TGTGCCACCAGCAGAGAGGCGGGAGGATCCTACAATGAGCAGTTCTTC. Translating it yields CATSREAGGSYNEQFF.

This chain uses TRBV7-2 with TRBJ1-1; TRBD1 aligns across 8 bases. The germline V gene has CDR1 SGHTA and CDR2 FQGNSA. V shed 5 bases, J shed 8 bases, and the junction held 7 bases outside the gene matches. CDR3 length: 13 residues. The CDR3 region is CASSDRTGREAFF. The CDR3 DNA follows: TGTGCCAGCAGCGACCGGACAGGGCGCGAAGCTTTCTTT.